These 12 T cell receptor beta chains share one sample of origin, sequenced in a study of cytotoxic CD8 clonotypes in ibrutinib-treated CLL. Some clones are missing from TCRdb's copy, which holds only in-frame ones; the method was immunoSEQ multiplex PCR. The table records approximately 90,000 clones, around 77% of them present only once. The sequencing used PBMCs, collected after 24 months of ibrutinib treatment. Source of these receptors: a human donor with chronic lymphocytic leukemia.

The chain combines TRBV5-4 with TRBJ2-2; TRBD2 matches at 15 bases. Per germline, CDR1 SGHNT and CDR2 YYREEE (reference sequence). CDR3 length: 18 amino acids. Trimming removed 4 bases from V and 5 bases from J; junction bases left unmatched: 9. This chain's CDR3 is CASSPGGLAGGPTGELFF. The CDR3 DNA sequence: TGTGCCAGCAGCCCAGGTGGACTAGCGGGAGGGCCGACCGGGGAGCTGTTTTTT.

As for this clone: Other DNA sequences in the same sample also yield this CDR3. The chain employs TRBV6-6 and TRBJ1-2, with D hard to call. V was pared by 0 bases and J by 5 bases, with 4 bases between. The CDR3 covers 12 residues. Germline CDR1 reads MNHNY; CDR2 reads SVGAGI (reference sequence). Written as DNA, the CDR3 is TGTGCCAGCAGTTACTCTGGGTATGGCTACACCTTC. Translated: CASSYSGYGYTF.

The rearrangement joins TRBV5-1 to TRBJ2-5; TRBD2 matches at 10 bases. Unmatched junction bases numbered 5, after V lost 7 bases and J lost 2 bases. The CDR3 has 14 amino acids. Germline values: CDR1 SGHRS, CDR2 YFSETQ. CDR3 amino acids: CASFSGGSQETQYF. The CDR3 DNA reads TGCGCCAGCTTTAGCGGGGGGTCACAAGAGACCCAGTACTTC.

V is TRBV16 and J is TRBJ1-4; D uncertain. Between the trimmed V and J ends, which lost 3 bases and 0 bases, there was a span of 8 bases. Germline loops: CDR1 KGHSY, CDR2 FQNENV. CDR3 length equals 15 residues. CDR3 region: CASSQSTATNEKLFF. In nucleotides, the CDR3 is TGTGCCAGCAGCCAGTCCACGGCAACTAATGAAAAACTGTTTTTT.

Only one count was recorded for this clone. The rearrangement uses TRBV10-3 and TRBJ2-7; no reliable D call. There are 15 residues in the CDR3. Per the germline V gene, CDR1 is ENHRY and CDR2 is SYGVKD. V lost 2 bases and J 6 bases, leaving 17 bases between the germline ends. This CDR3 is CAISESSGVLGEQYF. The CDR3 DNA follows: TGTGCCATCAGTGAGAGTTCAGGCGTCCTGGGCGAGCAGTACTTC.

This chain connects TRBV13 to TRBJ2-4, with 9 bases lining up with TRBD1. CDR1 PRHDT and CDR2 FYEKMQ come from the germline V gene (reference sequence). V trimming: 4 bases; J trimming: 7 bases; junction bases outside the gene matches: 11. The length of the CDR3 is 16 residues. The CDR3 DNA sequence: TGTGCCAGCAGCTCACGGGGGACAGGGTTAGGGAACATTCAGTACTTC. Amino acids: CASSSRGTGLGNIQYF. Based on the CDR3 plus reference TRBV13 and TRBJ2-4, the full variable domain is AAGVIQSPRHLIKEKRETATLKCYPIPRHDTVYWYQQGPGQDPQFLISFYEKMQSDKGSIPDRFSAQQFSDYHSELNMSSLELGDSALYFCASSSRGTGLGNIQYFGAGTRLSVL.

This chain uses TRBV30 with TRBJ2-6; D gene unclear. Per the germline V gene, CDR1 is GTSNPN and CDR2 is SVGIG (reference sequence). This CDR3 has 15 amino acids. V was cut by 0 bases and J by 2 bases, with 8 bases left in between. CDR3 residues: CAWSVLPAGANVLTF. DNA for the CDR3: TGTGCCTGGAGTGTACTCCCGGCTGGGGCCAACGTCCTGACTTTC.

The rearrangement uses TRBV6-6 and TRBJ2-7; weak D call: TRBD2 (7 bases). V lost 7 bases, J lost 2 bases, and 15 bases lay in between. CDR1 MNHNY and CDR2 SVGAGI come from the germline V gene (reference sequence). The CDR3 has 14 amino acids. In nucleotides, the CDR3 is TGTGCCAGCATCTTAACGGGGGGCCCCTACGAGCAGTACTTC. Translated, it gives CASILTGGPYEQYF.

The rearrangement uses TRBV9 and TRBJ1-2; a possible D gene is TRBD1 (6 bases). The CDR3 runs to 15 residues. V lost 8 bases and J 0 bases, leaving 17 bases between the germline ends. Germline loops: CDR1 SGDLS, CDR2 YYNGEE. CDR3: CARHVEGHPNYGYTF. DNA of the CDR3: TGTGCCAGACATGTAGAGGGACACCCTAACTATGGCTACACCTTC.

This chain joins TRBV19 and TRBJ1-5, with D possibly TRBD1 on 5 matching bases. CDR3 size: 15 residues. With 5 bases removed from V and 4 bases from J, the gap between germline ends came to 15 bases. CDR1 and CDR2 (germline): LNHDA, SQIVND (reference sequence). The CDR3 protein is CASSRQGLRNQPQHF. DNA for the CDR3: TGTGCCAGTAGTCGGCAGGGCCTGAGAAATCAGCCCCAGCATTTT.

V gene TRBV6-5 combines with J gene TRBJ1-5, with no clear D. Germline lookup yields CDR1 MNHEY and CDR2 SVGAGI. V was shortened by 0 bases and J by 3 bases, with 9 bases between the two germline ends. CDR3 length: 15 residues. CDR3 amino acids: CASSYSAGPNQPQHF. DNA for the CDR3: TGTGCCAGCAGTTACTCGGCTGGTCCCAATCAGCCCCAGCATTTT.

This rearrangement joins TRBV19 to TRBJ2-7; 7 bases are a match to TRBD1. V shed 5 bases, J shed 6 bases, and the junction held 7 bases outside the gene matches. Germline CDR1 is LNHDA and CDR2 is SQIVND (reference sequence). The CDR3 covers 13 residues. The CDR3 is CASSPTGFGEQYF. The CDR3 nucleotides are TGTGCCAGTAGTCCGACAGGGTTTGGCGAGCAGTACTTC.